This T cell receptor beta chain was obtained from a study of blood T cell repertoires in COVID-19. About the study: The origin of the acute and convalescent COVID-19 samples was the United States, Italy and Spain. Nucleic acid was either cDNA or gDNA, and it came from T cells, B-cell-depleted T cells, or PBMCs.

During active infection, Seattle patients enrolled and were then monitored through disease. This clone was detected once. The authors' processing: The assay estimated nucleated cells by amplifying reference gene primers. Data came from immunoSEQ multiplex PCR; TCRdb stores just in-frame clones and leaves some out. The D gene and trimming were derived from the DNA, and the V and J assignments and clone size from that table. This table has some 160,000 clones, about 88% appearing once. V was pared by 0 bases and J by 5 bases, with 10 bases between. Germline V gene sequence: CDR1 SGHTA, CDR2 FQGTGA. CDR3 length equals 14 residues.

The TCR comes from a woman older than 75 with COVID-19, enrolled during active disease. The V gene is TRBV7-3, the J gene TRBJ1-2, with a tentative D call TRBD1 (5 bases). Sequencing input: peripheral blood. CDR3 loop: CASSLTGEGYGYTF. The DNA of the CDR3 is TGTGCCAGCAGCTTAACCGGGGAGGGGTATGGCTACACCTTC.